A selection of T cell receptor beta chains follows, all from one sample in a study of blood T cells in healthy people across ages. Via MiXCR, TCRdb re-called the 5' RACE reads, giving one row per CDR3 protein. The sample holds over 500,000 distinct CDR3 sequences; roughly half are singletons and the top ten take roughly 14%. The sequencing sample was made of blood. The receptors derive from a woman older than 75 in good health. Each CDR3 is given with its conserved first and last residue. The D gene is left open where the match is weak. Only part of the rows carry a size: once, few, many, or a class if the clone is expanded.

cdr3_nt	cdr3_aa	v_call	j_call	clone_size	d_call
TGTGCCAGCAGCTTTAGGCAGGGGAGGTCACCCCTCCACTTT	CASSFRQGRSPLHF	TRBV5-8	TRBJ1-6	few	-
TGTGCCAGCAGTCAGGACAGGTCGGCACGGGAGACTCAGTACTTC	CASSQDRSARETQYF	TRBV6-6	TRBJ2-7	-	-
TGCAGTGCTAGAGATAGCTGGGCTACAGATACGCAGTATTTT	CSARDSWATDTQYF	TRBV20-1	TRBJ2-3	-	-
TGTGCCAGCAGCGCCACCGGGACTCAAGAGACCCAGTACTTC	CASSATGTQETQYF	TRBV5-6	TRBJ2-5	many	-
TGTGCCAGCGCGGGACTAGCGAGCACAGATACGCAGTATTTT	CASAGLASTDTQYF	TRBV2	TRBJ2-3	many	TRBD2
TGTGCCAGCAGCCAAGGAACAAGACAGGGCGGCGGCTACACCTTC	CASSQGTRQGGGYTF	TRBV3-1	TRBJ1-2	many	TRBD1
TGTGCCAGCGCACCTGGAGTGGATGAGCAGTACTTC	CASAPGVDEQYF	TRBV18	TRBJ2-5	-	-
TGTGCCAGCAGTTTTAGCGGGTGGAATGAGCAGTTCTTC	CASSFSGWNEQFF	TRBV7-3	TRBJ2-1	many	TRBD2
TGTGCCAGCATTTCGGGGGGTTCGAGCTCCTACAATGAGCAGTTCTTC	CASISGGSSSYNEQFF	TRBV28	TRBJ2-1	many	TRBD2
TGTGCCAGCCTTCGAGGGGGGAAAAGGGCAGATACGCAGTATTTT	CASLRGGKRADTQYF	TRBV12-3/TRBV12-4	TRBJ2-3	many	-
TGTGCCAGCAGCCCAGGGGATGGGATAGAGACCCAGTACTTC	CASSPGDGIETQYF	TRBV27	TRBJ2-5	-	-
TGCGCCAGCAGCCAGTCTAGCGGATTTACCTACGAGCAGTACTTC	CASSQSSGFTYEQYF	TRBV4-1	TRBJ2-7	-	TRBD2
TGCGCCAGCAGTGAGTCGAGGTCCACCTACACCGGGGAGCTGTTTTTT	CASSESRSTYTGELFF	TRBV10-1	TRBJ2-2	-	-
TGTGCCAGCAGCCCCCGTGGGGGCCGGACCACTGAAGCTTTCTTT	CASSPRGGRTTEAFF	TRBV7-2	TRBJ1-1	-	-
TGTGCCAGCAGTCCGGGACACATGGCAGATACGCAGTATTTT	CASSPGHMADTQYF	TRBV6-2/TRBV6-3	TRBJ2-3	-	-
TGCAGTGCGGTGCCGGCGGGGGCCTATGGCCACACCTTC	CSAVPAGAYGHTF	TRBV20-1	TRBJ1-2	once	-
TGTGCCAGCAGTTTATCGGGACAGGGAGGAGAGCAGTTCTTC	CASSLSGQGGEQFF	TRBV28	TRBJ2-1	many	TRBD1
TGTGCCACCAGCAGAGAAGGTACAGCTCGGATTCAGTACTTC	CATSREGTARIQYF	TRBV15	TRBJ2-4	-	-
TGCGCCAGCAGTATAAGGCTGACTAGCGGGGTAGGAGGGGACGAGCAGTACTTC	CASSIRLTSGVGGDEQYF	TRBV5-1	TRBJ2-7	-	TRBD2
TGCAGCGTCCTAGCCTCTAGCGGGAGGTCGTCCTACGAGCAGTACTTC	CSVLASSGRSSYEQYF	TRBV29-1	TRBJ2-7	once	TRBD2
TGCGCCAGCAGCCGCTGGACTAGCGGATGGGGCAATGAGCAGTTCTTC	CASSRWTSGWGNEQFF	TRBV4-1	TRBJ2-1	many	TRBD2
TGTGCCAGCAGTTACCCGACAGGGGCTGGGGAGACCCAGTACTTC	CASSYPTGAGETQYF	TRBV6-2/TRBV6-3	TRBJ2-5	-	TRBD1
TGTGCCAGCAGGACAGGGTCCTATGAGCAGTTCTTC	CASRTGSYEQFF	TRBV6-6	TRBJ2-1	many	TRBD1
TGTGCCAGCAGCGTCGGCCCGGCGCAGCCCCAGCATTTT	CASSVGPAQPQHF	TRBV9	TRBJ1-5	-	-
TGCGCCAGCAGCTTGGTTTTAGGCGGACTGATGAACAATGAGCAGTTCTTC	CASSLVLGGLMNNEQFF	TRBV5-1	TRBJ2-1	many	-
TGCAGTGCCTTACAGGGTTTTCCGTCAGGGGCCAACGTCCTGACTTTC	CSALQGFPSGANVLTF	TRBV20-1	TRBJ2-6	-	-
TGTGCCATCCCCAGAGACCGGGCCTCTCTTAAGGGGCAGTTCTTC	CAIPRDRASLKGQFF	TRBV6-5	TRBJ2-1	-	-
TGTGCCAGCAGTCCCCGACAGGGGTGGACTGAAGCTTTCTTT	CASSPRQGWTEAFF	TRBV12-3/TRBV12-4	TRBJ1-1	-	TRBD1
TGCGCCAGCAGCCCTGCGCAGCGAGATGAGCAGTTCTTC	CASSPAQRDEQFF	TRBV5-1	TRBJ2-1	many	-
TGTGCCAGCTCACCAACAGGGTACTATGGCTACACCTTC	CASSPTGYYGYTF	TRBV18	TRBJ1-2	-	-
TGCAGCGCCATAACGGGGGGAGCTAACTATGGCTACACCTTC	CSAITGGANYGYTF	TRBV29-1	TRBJ1-2	-	-
TGTGCCAGCACCGAACAGGGGACTAGGAACACCGGGGAGCTGTTTTTT	CASTEQGTRNTGELFF	TRBV2	TRBJ2-2	-	-
TGTGCCTGCACACGACAGGGGGGTGGAACTGAAGCTTTCTTT	CACTRQGGGTEAFF	TRBV2	TRBJ1-1	few	TRBD1
TGTGCCAGCAGCTTAGTCGAGGCCAGGCGGGGCAGCTCCTACGAGCAGTACTTC	CASSLVEARRGSSYEQYF	TRBV7-6	TRBJ2-7	-	-
TGTGCCAGCAGTTTAAGGACTAGCGGGAGTAACCTCAATGAGCAGTTCTTC	CASSLRTSGSNLNEQFF	TRBV27	TRBJ2-1	many	TRBD2
TGTGCCATCAGTTCGGGCCCTGTGAGGGGCTACACCTTC	CAISSGPVRGYTF	TRBV12-3/TRBV12-4	TRBJ1-2	-	-
TGTGCCAGCAGCTTTGGGATGAACTACGAGCAGTACTTC	CASSFGMNYEQYF	TRBV7-9	TRBJ2-7	many	-
TGTGCCAGCAGCCGACCGGGGGACAGGGTCCTTAAGTTCTTC	CASSRPGDRVLKFF	TRBV7-2	TRBJ2-1	-	TRBD1
TGTGCCAGCAGCTTAACGCTATCTAGGGGGTGGGTCTACACCTTC	CASSLTLSRGWVYTF	TRBV7-3	TRBJ1-2	few	-
TGTGCCAGCAGCCAAGATTTCGCAGGGGGGAGCTTGAACACCGGGGAGCTGTTTTTT	CASSQDFAGGSLNTGELFF	TRBV3-1	TRBJ2-2	-	-
TGCGCCAGCAGCGAAAGGGGAGGGAGCACCGGGGAGCTGTTTTTT	CASSERGGSTGELFF	TRBV5-1	TRBJ2-2	-	TRBD2
TGCGCCAGCAGCCAAGGATCCCAGCGGGGGAACAATGAGCAGTTCTTC	CASSQGSQRGNNEQFF	TRBV4-1	TRBJ2-1	-	TRBD2
TGCAGTGCTAGAGACTCGGAAGAGACCCAGTACTTC	CSARDSEETQYF	TRBV20-1	TRBJ2-5	-	-
TGTGCCAGCAGTTTCATCGGGAGCTCCTACAATGAGCAGTTCTTC	CASSFIGSSYNEQFF	TRBV28	TRBJ2-1	few	-
TGTGCCAGCAGCTTAGTCCCTTCTAGGGCAGCCTACAATGAGCAGTTCTTC	CASSLVPSRAAYNEQFF	TRBV11-2	TRBJ2-1	-	-
TGTGCCAGCTCACCCCGGGACGAAATTCGGAACTATGGCTACACCTTC	CASSPRDEIRNYGYTF	TRBV18	TRBJ1-2	-	-
TGTGCCAGCAGCTTGACAGAGATCATGAACACTGAAGCTTTCTTT	CASSLTEIMNTEAFF	TRBV7-9	TRBJ1-1	-	-
TGTGCCAGTAGTAGGGACAGGGCCCACAATGAGCAGTTCTTC	CASSRDRAHNEQFF	TRBV19	TRBJ2-1	few	TRBD1